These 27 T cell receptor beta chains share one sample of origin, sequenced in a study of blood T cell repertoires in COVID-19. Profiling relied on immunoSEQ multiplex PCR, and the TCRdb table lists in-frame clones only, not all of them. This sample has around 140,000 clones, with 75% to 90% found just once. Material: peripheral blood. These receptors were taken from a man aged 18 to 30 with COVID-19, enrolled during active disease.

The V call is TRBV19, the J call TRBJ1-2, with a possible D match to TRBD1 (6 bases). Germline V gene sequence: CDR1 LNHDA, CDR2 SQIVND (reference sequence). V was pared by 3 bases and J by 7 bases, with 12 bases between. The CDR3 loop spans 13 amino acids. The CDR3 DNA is TGTGCCAGTAGTATTGTACAGGGACCTGGCTACACCTTC. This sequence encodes CASSIVQGPGYTF.

CDR3 DNA: TGTGCCAGCAGCTCCCGGACAGGGGGAGCCTACGAGCAGTACTTC. Encoded protein: CASSSRTGGAYEQYF. This rearrangement joins TRBV7-9 to TRBJ2-7; the match to TRBD1 covers 10 bases. The CDR3 runs to 15 residues. The V gene end was trimmed by 4 bases and the J gene end by 2 bases; junction bases not matched to a gene: 5. Germline lookup yields CDR1 SEHNR and CDR2 FQNEAQ (reference sequence). The variable domain in full, with the rest retrieved from reference TRBV7-9 and TRBJ2-7, is DTGVSQNPRHKITKRGQNVTFRCDPISEHNRLYWYRQTLGQGPEFLTYFQNEAQLEKSRLLSDRFSAERPKGSFSTLEIQRTEQGDSAMYLCASSSRTGGAYEQYFGPGTRLTVT.

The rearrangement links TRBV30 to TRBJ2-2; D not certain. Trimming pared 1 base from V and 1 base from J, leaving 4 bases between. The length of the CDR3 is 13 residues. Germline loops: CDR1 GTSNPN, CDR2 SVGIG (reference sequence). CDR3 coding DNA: TGTGCCTGGAGTGGACAGAACACCGGGGAGCTGTTTTTT. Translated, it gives CAWSGQNTGELFF.

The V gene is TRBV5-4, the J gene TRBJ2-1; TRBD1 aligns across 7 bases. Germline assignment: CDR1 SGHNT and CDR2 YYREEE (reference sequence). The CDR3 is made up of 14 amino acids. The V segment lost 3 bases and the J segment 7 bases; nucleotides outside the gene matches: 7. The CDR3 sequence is CASSSDRDGNEQFF. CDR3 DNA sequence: TGTGCCAGCAGCTCTGACAGGGACGGGAATGAGCAGTTCTTC.

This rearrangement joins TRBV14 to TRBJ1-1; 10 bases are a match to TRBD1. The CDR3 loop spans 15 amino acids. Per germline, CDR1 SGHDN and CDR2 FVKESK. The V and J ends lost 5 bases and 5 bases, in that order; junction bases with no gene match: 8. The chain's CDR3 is CASSGDRGRGTEAFF. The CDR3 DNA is TGTGCCAGCAGCGGCGACAGGGGGCGAGGTACTGAAGCTTTCTTT.

DNA of the CDR3: TGCGCCAGCAGCTCGGGACTAGCGGGAGGTAAAGGAGAGACCCAGTACTTC. Its protein is CASSSGLAGGKGETQYF. V and J are TRBV5-1 and TRBJ2-5, with 15 bases fitting TRBD2. The CDR3 has 17 amino acids. V lost 3 bases, J lost 4 bases, and 7 bases stayed unmatched. The germline V gene has CDR1 SGHRS and CDR2 YFSETQ. The full variable domain, its missing parts supplied by reference TRBV5-1 and TRBJ2-5, is KAGVTQTPRYLIKTRGQQVTLSCSPISGHRSVSWYQQTPGQGLQFLFEYFSETQRNKGNFPGRFSGRQFSNSRSEMNVSTLELGDSALYLCASSSGLAGGKGETQYFGPGTRLLVL.

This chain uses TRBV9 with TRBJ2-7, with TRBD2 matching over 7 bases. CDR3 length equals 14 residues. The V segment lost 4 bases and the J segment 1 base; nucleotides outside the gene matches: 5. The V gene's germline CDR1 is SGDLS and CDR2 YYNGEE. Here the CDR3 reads CASSSGTISYEQYF. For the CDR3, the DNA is TGTGCCAGCAGCTCCGGGACTATTTCCTACGAGCAGTACTTC.

CDR3 nucleotide sequence: TGTGCCAGTAGTATCCGGGACAGGTGGACTGAAGCTTTCTTT. This sequence encodes CASSIRDRWTEAFF. The V gene is TRBV19, the J gene TRBJ1-1, with TRBD1 identical over 8 bases. The V segment lost 3 bases and the J segment 5 bases; nucleotides outside the gene matches: 5. Germline loops: CDR1 LNHDA, CDR2 SQIVND (reference sequence). The CDR3 covers 14 residues.

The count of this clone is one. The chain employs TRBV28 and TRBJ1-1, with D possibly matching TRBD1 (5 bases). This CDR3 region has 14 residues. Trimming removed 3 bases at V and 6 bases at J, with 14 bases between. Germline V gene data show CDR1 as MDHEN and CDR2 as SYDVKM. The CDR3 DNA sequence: TGTGCCAGCAGTTTGGCAGGGCGGTTCCCTGAAGCTTTCTTT. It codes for CASSLAGRFPEAFF. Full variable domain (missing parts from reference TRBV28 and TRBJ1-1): DVKVTQSSRYLVKRTGEKVFLECVQDMDHENMFWYRQDPGLGLRLIYFSYDVKMKEKGDIPEGYSVSREKKERFSLILESASTNQTSMYLCASSLAGRFPEAFFGQGTRLTVV.

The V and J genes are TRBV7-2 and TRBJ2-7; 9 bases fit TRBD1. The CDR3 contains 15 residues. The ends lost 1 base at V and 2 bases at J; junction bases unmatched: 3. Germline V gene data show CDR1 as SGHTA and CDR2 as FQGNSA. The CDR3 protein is CASSLGRQGAYEQYF. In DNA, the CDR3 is TGTGCCAGCAGCTTAGGAAGACAGGGGGCCTACGAGCAGTACTTC.

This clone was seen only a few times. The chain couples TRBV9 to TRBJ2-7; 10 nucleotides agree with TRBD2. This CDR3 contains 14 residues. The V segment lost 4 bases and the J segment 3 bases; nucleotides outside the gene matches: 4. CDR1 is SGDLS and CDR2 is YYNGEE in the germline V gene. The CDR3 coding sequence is TGTGCCAGCAGCCCCAGCGGGAGGGTCTACGAGCAGTACTTC. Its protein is CASSPSGRVYEQYF.

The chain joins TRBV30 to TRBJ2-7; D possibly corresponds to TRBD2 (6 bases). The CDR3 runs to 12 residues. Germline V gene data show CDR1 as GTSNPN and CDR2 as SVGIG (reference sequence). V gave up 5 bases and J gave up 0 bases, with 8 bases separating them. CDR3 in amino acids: CAWGGSSYEQYF. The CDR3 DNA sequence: TGTGCCTGGGGGGGGAGCTCCTACGAGCAGTACTTC.

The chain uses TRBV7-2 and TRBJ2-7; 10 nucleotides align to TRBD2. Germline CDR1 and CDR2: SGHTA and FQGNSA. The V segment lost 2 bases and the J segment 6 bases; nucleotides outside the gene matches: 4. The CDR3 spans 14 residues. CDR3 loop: CASSLLAGEGEQYF. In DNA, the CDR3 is TGTGCCAGCAGCTTACTAGCGGGAGAAGGCGAGCAGTACTTC.

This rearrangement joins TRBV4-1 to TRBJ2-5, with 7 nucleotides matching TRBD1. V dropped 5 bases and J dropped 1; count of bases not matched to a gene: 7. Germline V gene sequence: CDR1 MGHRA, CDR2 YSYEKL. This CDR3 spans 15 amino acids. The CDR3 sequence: CASSSSPGGQETQYF. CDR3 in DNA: TGCGCCAGCAGCTCCTCGCCAGGGGGCCAAGAGACCCAGTACTTC.

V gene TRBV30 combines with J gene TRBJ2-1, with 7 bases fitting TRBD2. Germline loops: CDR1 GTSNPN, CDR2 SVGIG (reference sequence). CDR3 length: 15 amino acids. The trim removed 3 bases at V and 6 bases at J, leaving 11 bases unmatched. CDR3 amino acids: CAWRLGGGPGNEQFF. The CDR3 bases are TGTGCCTGGAGATTGGGGGGAGGGCCGGGCAATGAGCAGTTCTTC.

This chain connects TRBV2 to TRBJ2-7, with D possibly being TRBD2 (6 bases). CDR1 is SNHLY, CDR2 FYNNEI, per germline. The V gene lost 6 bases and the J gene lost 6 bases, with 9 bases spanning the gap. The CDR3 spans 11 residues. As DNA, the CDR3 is TGTGCCAGCAGAGGAGCGGGCGAGCAGTACTTC. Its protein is CASRGAGEQYF.

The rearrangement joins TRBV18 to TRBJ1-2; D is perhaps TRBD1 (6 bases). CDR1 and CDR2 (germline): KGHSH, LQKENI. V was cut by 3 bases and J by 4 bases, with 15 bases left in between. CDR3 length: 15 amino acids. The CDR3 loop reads CASSPRTARGYGYTF. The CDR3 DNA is TGTGCCAGCTCACCCCGGACAGCACGTGGCTATGGCTACACCTTC.

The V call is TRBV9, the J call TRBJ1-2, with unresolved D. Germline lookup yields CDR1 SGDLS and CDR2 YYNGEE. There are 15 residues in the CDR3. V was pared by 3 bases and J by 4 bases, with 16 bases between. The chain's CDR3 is CASSALDSLGYGYTF. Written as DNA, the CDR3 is TGTGCCAGCAGCGCCCTGGACTCCCTGGGCTATGGCTACACCTTC.

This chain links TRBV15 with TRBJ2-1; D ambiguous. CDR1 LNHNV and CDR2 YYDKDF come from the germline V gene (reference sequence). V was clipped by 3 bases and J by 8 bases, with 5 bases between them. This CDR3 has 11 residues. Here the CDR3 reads CATSSLDEQFF. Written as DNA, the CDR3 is TGTGCCACCAGCAGCCTCGATGAGCAGTTCTTC. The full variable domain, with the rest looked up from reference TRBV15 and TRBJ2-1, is DAMVIQNPRYQVTQFGKPVTLSCSQTLNHNVMYWYQQKSSQAPKLLFHYYDKDFNNEADTPDNFQSRRPNTSFCFLDIRSPGLGDTAMYLCATSSLDEQFFGPGTRLTVL.

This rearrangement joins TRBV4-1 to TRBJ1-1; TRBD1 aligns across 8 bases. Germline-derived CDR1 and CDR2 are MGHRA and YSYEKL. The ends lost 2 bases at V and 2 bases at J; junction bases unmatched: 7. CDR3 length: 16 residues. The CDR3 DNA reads TGCGCCAGCAGCCAATACCTGCAGGGGGCTAACACTGAAGCTTTCTTT. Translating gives CASSQYLQGANTEAFF.

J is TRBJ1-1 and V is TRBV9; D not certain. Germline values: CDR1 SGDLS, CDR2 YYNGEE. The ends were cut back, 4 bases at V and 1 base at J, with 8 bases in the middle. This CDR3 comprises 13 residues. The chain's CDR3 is CASSLEENTEAFF. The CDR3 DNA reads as TGTGCCAGCAGCTTGGAGGAGAACACTGAAGCTTTCTTT.

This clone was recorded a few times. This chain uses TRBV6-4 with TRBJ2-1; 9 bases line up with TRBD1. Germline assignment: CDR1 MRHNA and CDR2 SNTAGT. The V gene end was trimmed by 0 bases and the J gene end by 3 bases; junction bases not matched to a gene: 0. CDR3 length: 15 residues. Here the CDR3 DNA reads TGTGCCAGCAGTGACTCGACAGGGGGCTACAATGAGCAGTTCTTC. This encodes CASSDSTGGYNEQFF.

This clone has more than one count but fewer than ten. The CDR3 bases are TGTGCCAGTAGTGTGGACTTTGAAGAGACCCAGTACTTC. Encoded protein: CASSVDFEETQYF. This chain uses TRBV19 with TRBJ2-5; a possible D gene is TRBD2 (5 bases). The germline CDR1 and CDR2 sequences are LNHDA and SQIVND (reference sequence). Trimming pared 5 bases from V and 3 bases from J, leaving 10 bases between. The length of the CDR3 is 13 residues.

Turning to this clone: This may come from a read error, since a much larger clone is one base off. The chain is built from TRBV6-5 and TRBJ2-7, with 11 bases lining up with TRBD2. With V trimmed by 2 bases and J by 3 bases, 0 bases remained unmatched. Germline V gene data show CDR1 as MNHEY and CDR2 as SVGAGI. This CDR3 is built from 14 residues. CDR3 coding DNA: TGTGCCAGCAGTTACGGGACTAGCGGCTACGAGCAGTACTTC. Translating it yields CASSYGTSGYEQYF.

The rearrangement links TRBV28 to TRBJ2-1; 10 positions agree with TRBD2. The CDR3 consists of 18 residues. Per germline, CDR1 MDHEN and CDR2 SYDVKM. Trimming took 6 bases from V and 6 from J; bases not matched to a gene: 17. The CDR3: CASSTRASGRSGFNEQFF. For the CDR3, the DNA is TGTGCCAGCAGCACCCGGGCTAGCGGGAGATCGGGTTTCAATGAGCAGTTCTTC.

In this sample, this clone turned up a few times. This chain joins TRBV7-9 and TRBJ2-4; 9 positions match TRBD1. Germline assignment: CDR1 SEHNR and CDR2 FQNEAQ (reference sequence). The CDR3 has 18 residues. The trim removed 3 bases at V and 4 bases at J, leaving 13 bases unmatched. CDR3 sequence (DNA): TGTGCCAGCAGCTTGGGGGGGACAGGGTCCGCAACAAAAAACATTCAGTACTTC. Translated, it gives CASSLGGTGSATKNIQYF.

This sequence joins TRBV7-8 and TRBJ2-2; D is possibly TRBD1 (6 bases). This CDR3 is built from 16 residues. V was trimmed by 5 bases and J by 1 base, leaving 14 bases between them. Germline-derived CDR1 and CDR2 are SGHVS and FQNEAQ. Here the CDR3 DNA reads TGTGCCAGCAGCGCTACGGGACACAAGAACACCGGGGAGCTGTTTTTT. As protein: CASSATGHKNTGELFF.